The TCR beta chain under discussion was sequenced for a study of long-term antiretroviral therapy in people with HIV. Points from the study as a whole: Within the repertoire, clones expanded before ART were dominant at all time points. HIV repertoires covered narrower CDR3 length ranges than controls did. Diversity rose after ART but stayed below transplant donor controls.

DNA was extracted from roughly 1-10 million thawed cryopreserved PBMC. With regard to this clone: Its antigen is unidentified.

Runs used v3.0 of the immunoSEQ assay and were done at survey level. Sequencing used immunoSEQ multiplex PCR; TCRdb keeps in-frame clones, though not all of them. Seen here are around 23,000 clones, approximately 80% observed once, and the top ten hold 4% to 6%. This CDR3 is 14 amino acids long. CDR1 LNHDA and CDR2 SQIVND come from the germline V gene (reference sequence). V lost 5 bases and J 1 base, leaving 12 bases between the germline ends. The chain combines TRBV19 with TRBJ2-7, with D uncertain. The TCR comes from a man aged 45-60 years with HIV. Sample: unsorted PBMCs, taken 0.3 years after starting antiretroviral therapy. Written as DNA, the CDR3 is TGTGCCAGTAGTCCCGTAGGGCAATCCTACGAGCAGTACTTC. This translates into CASSPVGQSYEQYF.